Reported below is one T cell receptor (beta chain). Its specificity is unknown. This sample is part of a study of T cell responses to AZD1222 COVID-19 vaccine. Points from the study as a whole: Donors, mostly white British, included more females; clonal diversity was possibly underestimated. The reported proportion of spike-specific TCRs targeting unmutated variant regions was nearly half.

Sequencing was performed with immunoSEQ multiplex PCR; in TCRdb, only in-frame clones are kept and a portion is missing. Of 50,000 to 70,000 clones listed, approximately 85% are singletons. Trimming cost V 4 bases and J 5 bases; bases outside gene matches: 9. Germline V gene data show CDR1 as MNHEY and CDR2 as SVGEGT. The CDR3 has 16 amino acids. The clonotype comes from an adult in good health. The J gene is TRBJ2-1, the V gene TRBV6-2 or TRBV6-3; 9 positions agree with TRBD1. This specimen consisted of peripheral blood, obtained on day 0 of MenACWY control vaccination. CDR3 coding DNA: TGTGCCAGCAGTTCACACACAGGGGGCCGTAACAATGAGCAGTTCTTC. Its protein is CASSSHTGGRNNEQFF.